This T cell receptor (beta chain) is from a study of cytomegalovirus exposure and HLA in healthy donors. Study observations and caveats: Through in vitro validation, a few CMV-associated chains were shown to be specific for CMV antigens. Later, an analysis showed that TCR beta chains associated with HLA were more clonally expanded than others that were equally common.

In regard to this clone: Its target is not known.

V gave up 7 bases and J gave up 2 bases; unmatched junction bases: 3. Germline V gene data show CDR1 as MNHNS and CDR2 as SASEGT. This CDR3 contains 13 residues. The PCR employed 60 Vbeta primers together with 13 Jbeta primers. Generated by immunoSEQ multiplex PCR, the TCRdb table keeps only in-frame clones and is missing some. The data contain roughly 150,000 clones, over 60% of them singletons. This clonotype originated in a male donor in good health and CMV-seronegative. The chain couples TRBV6-1 to TRBJ1-1, with 8 bases identical to TRBD1. The specimen sequenced was PBMCs. CDR3 sequence: CASNRGFNTEAFF. In DNA form, the CDR3 reads TGTGCCAGCAACAGGGGGTTTAACACTGAAGCTTTCTTT.